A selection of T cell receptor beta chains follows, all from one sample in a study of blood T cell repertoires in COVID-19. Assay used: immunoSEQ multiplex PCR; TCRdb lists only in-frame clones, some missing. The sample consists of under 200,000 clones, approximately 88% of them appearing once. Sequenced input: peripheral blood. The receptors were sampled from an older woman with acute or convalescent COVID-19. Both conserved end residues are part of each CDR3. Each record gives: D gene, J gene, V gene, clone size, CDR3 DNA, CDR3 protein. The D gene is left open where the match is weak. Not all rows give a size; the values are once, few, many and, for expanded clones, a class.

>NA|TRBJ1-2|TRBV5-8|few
TGTGCCAGCAGCTTTCGTTTCTGGGGGGAATCTAACTATGGCTACACCTTC
CASSFRFWGESNYGYTF
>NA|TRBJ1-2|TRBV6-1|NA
TGTGCCAGCAGTGAATCAAACAGGGAAGCTATCGGCTACACCTTC
CASSESNREAIGYTF
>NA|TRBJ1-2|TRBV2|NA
TGTGCCAGCAGCCCAATTCCCGGGAGTAACTATGGCTACACCTTC
CASSPIPGSNYGYTF
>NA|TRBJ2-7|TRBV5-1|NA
TGCGCCAGCAGCTTAACATTCATCTACGAGCAGTACTTC
CASSLTFIYEQYF
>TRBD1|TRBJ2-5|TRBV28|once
TGTGCCAGCAGACAAGACAGGGGGCTAAGGGAGACCCAGTACTTC
CASRQDRGLRETQYF
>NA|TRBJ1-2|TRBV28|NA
TGTGCCAGCAGTCCTGGGACACTGCCTAACTATGGCTACACCTTC
CASSPGTLPNYGYTF
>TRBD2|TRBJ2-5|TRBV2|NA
TGTGCCGGGAGCAAGGGACTAGCGGAGGGGACCCAGTACTTC
CAGSKGLAEGTQYF
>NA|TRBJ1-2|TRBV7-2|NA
TGTGCCAGCAGCCCCGGACAGCTTAACTATGGCTACACCTTC
CASSPGQLNYGYTF
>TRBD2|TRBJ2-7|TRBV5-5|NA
TGTGCCAGCAGCTTGACCCCGGGACTAGCATACGAGCAGTACTTC
CASSLTPGLAYEQYF
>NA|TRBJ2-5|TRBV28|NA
TGTGCCAGCAGTTTGAGACCTCCGGGGACCCAGTACTTC
CASSLRPPGTQYF
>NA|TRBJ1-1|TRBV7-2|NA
TGTGCCAGCAGCTTCCGGGGTGGGAGCACTGAAGCTTTCTTT
CASSFRGGSTEAFF
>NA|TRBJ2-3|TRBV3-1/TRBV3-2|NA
TGTGCCAGCAGCCAGGGCCAGCTTACCAGCACAGATACGCAGTATTTT
CASSQGQLTSTDTQYF
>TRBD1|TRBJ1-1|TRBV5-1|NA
TGCGCCAGCAGCTTGGTACCGACAGGGGCTACCACTGAAGCTTTCTTT
CASSLVPTGATTEAFF
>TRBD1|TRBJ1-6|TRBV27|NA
TGTGCCAGCAAGTTGGGGACAGGGGAGGGCTATAATTCACCCCTCCACTTT
CASKLGTGEGYNSPLHF
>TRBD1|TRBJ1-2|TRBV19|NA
TGTGCCAGTAGTCTCCCGGGACAGGGGACCCCTGGCTACACCTTC
CASSLPGQGTPGYTF
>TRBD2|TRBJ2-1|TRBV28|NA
TGTGCCAGCAGCAGGAGCGGGGGGGACAATGAGCAGTTCTTC
CASSRSGGDNEQFF
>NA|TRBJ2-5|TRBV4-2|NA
TGTGCCAGCAGCCAAGTGGGGCAGGGACAAGAGACCCAGTACTTC
CASSQVGQGQETQYF
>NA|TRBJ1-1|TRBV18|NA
TGTGCCAGCTCACCCAGCGGAGAGGGTCGTACTGAAGCTTTCTTT
CASSPSGEGRTEAFF
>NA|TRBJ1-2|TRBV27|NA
TGTGCCAGCAGTTTATCGTACAGGGACGGCTACACCTTC
CASSLSYRDGYTF
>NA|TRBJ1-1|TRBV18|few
TGTGCCAGCTCGCGTTCCTCTGGGAACACTGAAGCTTTCTTT
CASSRSSGNTEAFF
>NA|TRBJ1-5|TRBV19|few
TGTGCCAGTAGAAGGGACACCGTTAATCAGCCCCAGCATTTT
CASRRDTVNQPQHF
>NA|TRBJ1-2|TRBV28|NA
TGTGCCAGCAGAAGTCCAGGGGTAAACTATGGCTACACCTTC
CASRSPGVNYGYTF
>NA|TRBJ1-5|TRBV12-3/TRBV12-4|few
TGTGCCAGCAGTCCTGGGGGGGAAGAGCCCCAGCATTTT
CASSPGGEEPQHF
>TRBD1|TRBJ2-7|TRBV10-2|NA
TGCGCCAGCAGTCTCAGGTCAGGGGGCGCCGAGCAGTACTTC
CASSLRSGGAEQYF
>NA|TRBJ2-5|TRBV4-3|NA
TGCGCCAGCAGCCTCGACTGGCAAGAGACCCAGTACTTC
CASSLDWQETQYF
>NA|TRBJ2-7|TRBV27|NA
TGTGCCAGCAGTCTAGGCTACGAGCAGTACTTC
CASSLGYEQYF
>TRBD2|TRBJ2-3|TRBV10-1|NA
TGCGCCAGCAGCGATGGACTAGCCACAGATACGCAGTATTTT
CASSDGLATDTQYF
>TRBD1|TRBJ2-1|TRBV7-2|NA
TGTGCCAGCAGCTTAGACAGGGGGGAATACAATGAGCAGTTCTTC
CASSLDRGEYNEQFF
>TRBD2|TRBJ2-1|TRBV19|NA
TGTGCCAGTAGTATAGGGGGGAAACTAGCGAGGGAGGAGCAGTTCTTC
CASSIGGKLAREEQFF
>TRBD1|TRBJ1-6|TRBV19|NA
TGTGCCAGTAGTAATATCGGACAGGGGGGAAATTCACCCCTCCACTTT
CASSNIGQGGNSPLHF
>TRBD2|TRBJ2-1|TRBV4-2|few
TGTGCCAGCAGCCTTCGACTAGCGGGGGACAATGAGCAGTTCTTC
CASSLRLAGDNEQFF
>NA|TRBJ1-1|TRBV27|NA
TGTGCCAGCAGTTCCTACACTGAAGCTTTCTTT
CASSSYTEAFF
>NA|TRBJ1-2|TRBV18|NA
TGTGCCAGCTCACCACGGGGGGAAAACTATGGCTACACCTTC
CASSPRGENYGYTF
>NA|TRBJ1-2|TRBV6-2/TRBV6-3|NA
TGTGCCAGCAGTTACTACAGCTATGGCTACACCTTC
CASSYYSYGYTF
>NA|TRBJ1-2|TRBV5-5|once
TGTGCCAGCAGCTTACAGGGAGTGAGCGGCTACACCTTC
CASSLQGVSGYTF